These 29 T cell receptor beta chains were sequenced from one sample in a study of blood T cell repertoires in COVID-19. Using immunoSEQ multiplex PCR, the repertoire was profiled, and TCRdb retains in-frame clones only, with some absent. The table lists around 210,000 clones, around 85% of them singletons. Sequencing was carried out using peripheral blood. The receptors originated from a man in his sixties with COVID-19, enrolled during active disease.

The chain combines TRBV9 with TRBJ2-1; 7 nucleotides match TRBD2. The CDR3 covers 13 residues. Trimming at V came to 4 bases and at J to 8 bases, leaving 6 bases not matched to a gene. Per the germline V gene, CDR1 is SGDLS and CDR2 is YYNGEE. Written as DNA, the CDR3 is TGTGCCAGCAGCACCAGGGAGGGGCATGAGCAGTTCTTC. This translates into CASSTREGHEQFF.

The chain uses TRBV6-6 and TRBJ2-1, with 7 bases fitting TRBD1. With 2 bases clipped from V and 2 bases from J, the junction kept 3 bases outside the gene matches. The CDR3 extends over 15 amino acids. CDR1 and CDR2 (germline): MNHNY, SVGAGI (reference sequence). CDR3 protein: CASSYLGQTYNEQFF. The CDR3 DNA follows: TGTGCCAGCAGTTACCTGGGACAGACCTACAATGAGCAGTTCTTC.

This clone was counted a few times. V and J are TRBV3-1 (or the pseudogene TRBV3-2) and TRBJ2-3, with D maybe TRBD1 (5 bases). The CDR3 is made up of 18 amino acids. The germline V and J ends were trimmed by 4 bases and 2 bases, with 22 bases remaining between them. Germline CDR1 is LGHDT and CDR2 is YNNKEL (reference sequence). The CDR3 protein is CASSPGVLWTSDTDTQYF. DNA for the CDR3: TGTGCCAGCAGCCCTGGGGTCCTCTGGACATCCGACACAGATACGCAGTATTTT.

The chain couples TRBV9 to TRBJ1-1, with D possibly being TRBD1 (5 bases). V was trimmed by 7 bases and J by 10 bases, leaving 14 bases between them. Per germline, CDR1 SGDLS and CDR2 YYNGEE. CDR3 length equals 11 residues. CDR3 DNA: TGTGCCAGCGGGAGGGACGGAGCAGCTTTCTTT. Residues: CASGRDGAAFF.

This sequence joins TRBV2 and TRBJ2-5, with TRBD2 matching 8 bases. The CDR3 spans 16 residues. The V gene's germline CDR1 is SNHLY and CDR2 FYNNEI. The ends lost 8 bases at V and 4 bases at J; junction bases unmatched: 15. This chain's CDR3 is CASGEEVAGSRETQYF. The DNA for the CDR3 is TGTGCCAGCGGCGAGGAAGTAGCGGGATCGCGAGAGACCCAGTACTTC.

The V and J genes are TRBV7-2 and TRBJ2-1; possibly TRBD1 for D (5 bases). Germline V gene data show CDR1 as SGHTA and CDR2 as FQGNSA. The CDR3 extends over 13 amino acids. The V gene lost 4 bases and the J gene lost 9 bases, with 13 bases spanning the gap. CDR3 nucleotides: TGTGCCAGCAGCTCTACCCCAGGGATTGAGCAGTTCTTC. It translates to CASSSTPGIEQFF. Complete variable domain (other parts from reference TRBV7-2 and TRBJ2-1): GAGVSQSPSNKVTEKGKDVELRCDPISGHTALYWYRQSLGQGLEFLIYFQGNSAPDKSGLPSDRFSAERTGGSVSTLTIQRTQQEDSAVYLCASSSTPGIEQFFGPGTRLTVL.

The chain links TRBV29-1 to TRBJ1-4; 9 bases map to TRBD1. The CDR3 totals 13 residues. Germline assignment: CDR1 SQVTM and CDR2 ANQGSEA. Unmatched junction bases numbered 7, after V lost 6 bases and J lost 8 bases. CDR3 coding DNA: TGCAGCGTCACGGGACAGGGTCTGGAAAAACTGTTTTTT. This encodes CSVTGQGLEKLFF.

The chain carries TRBV28 and TRBJ1-6; 8 bases agree with TRBD1. Germline CDR1 is MDHEN and CDR2 is SYDVKM. The V segment lost 3 bases and the J segment 4 bases; nucleotides outside the gene matches: 5. There are 16 residues in the CDR3. The chain's CDR3 is CASSLGTGLYNSPLHF. CDR3 nucleotides: TGTGCCAGCAGTTTGGGGACAGGTCTATATAATTCACCCCTCCACTTT.

The V gene is TRBV6-6, the J gene TRBJ2-2; TRBD2 matches 13 bases. The V gene's germline CDR1 is MNHNY and CDR2 SVGAGI (reference sequence). Losses at the gene ends were 5 bases for V and 0 bases for J; bases not matched to a gene: 9. The CDR3 is 19 amino acids. The CDR3 is CASSPPSGTSGANTGELFF. CDR3 DNA sequence: TGTGCCAGCAGTCCCCCCTCCGGGACTAGCGGGGCGAACACCGGGGAGCTGTTTTTT.

The chain carries TRBV12-5 and TRBJ2-1; 13 bases are shared with TRBD2. V lost 5 bases, J lost 6 bases, and 4 bases stayed unmatched. The CDR3 covers 15 residues. The germline CDR1 and CDR2 sequences are LGHNT and FRNRAP. The CDR3 region has the DNA TGTGCTAGTGGTCCACTAGCGGGAGGGCCCAATGAGCAGTTCTTC. Its protein is CASGPLAGGPNEQFF.

This clone occurred a few times. The chain is built from TRBV9 and TRBJ1-3; D not certain. The CDR3 contains 15 residues. Trimming took 3 bases from V and 2 from J, leaving 12 bases between them. Germline-derived CDR1 and CDR2 are SGDLS and YYNGEE. As DNA, the CDR3 is TGTGCCAGCAGCGGGCGGGATTGGGCTGGAAACACCATATATTTT. Translation: CASSGRDWAGNTIYF.

This sequence joins TRBV11-2 and TRBJ1-2; unclear D gene. The CDR3 consists of 16 residues. Trimming pared 0 bases from V and 4 bases from J, leaving 15 bases between. Germline CDR1 SGHAT, CDR2 FQNNGV. The CDR3 DNA is TGTGCCAGCAGCTTAGAAGGAAGTGTGGGCCTCTATGGCTACACCTTC. This encodes CASSLEGSVGLYGYTF. The variable domain in full, completed from reference TRBV11-2 and TRBJ1-2, reads EAGVAQSPRYKIIEKRQSVAFWCNPISGHATLYWYQQILGQGPKLLIQFQNNGVVDDSQLPKDRFSAERLKGVDSTLKIQPAKLEDSAVYLCASSLEGSVGLYGYTFGSGTRLTVV.

V usage is TRBV7-9 and J usage is TRBJ1-3, with D possibly matching TRBD1 (5 bases). The CDR3 has 15 residues. The V end was cut by 5 bases, the J end by 0 bases, with 11 bases between. The germline gives CDR1 SEHNR, CDR2 FQNEAQ (reference sequence). This CDR3 reads CASSLDSYSGNTIYF. The CDR3 DNA is TGTGCCAGCAGCCTAGACAGTTACTCTGGAAACACCATATATTTT.

The V gene is TRBV9, the J gene TRBJ2-2; unclear D gene. Germline lookup yields CDR1 SGDLS and CDR2 YYNGEE. Trimming left V 3 bases short and J 8 bases short, with 14 bases between. CDR3 length: 14 residues. Here the CDR3 reads CASSAYYTAGELFF. Written as DNA, the CDR3 is TGTGCCAGCAGCGCCTACTATACTGCGGGGGAGCTGTTTTTT.

The chain couples TRBV10-2 to TRBJ2-7, with 8 positions matching TRBD2. The germline CDR1 and CDR2 sequences are WSHSY and SAAADI. J gave up 5 bases and V 2 bases, and 5 bases lay outside the gene matches. This CDR3 comprises 14 residues. CDR3 sequence: CASSEAGGGDEQYF. CDR3 nucleotides: TGCGCCAGCAGTGAGGCGGGGGGAGGCGACGAGCAGTACTTC.

The CDR3 reads CASSAPDRDRGSGNTIYF. The CDR3 coding sequence is TGTGCCAGCAGCGCCCCTGACCGGGACAGGGGATCTGGAAACACCATATATTTT. The chain recombines TRBV7-9 with TRBJ1-3; 10 bases fit TRBD1. V shed 5 bases and J 1 base; nucleotides not matched to a gene: 11. This CDR3 is built from 18 residues. Germline CDR1 and CDR2: SEHNR and FQNEAQ (reference sequence).

The genes are TRBV19 and TRBJ1-1; 7 bases fit TRBD1. The CDR3 loop spans 14 amino acids. CDR1 is LNHDA, CDR2 SQIVND, per germline (reference sequence). J gave up 1 base and V 5 bases, and 4 bases lay outside the gene matches. CDR3 nucleotides: TGTGCCAGTAGTGTGACAGGGCCGAACACTGAAGCTTTCTTT. This sequence encodes CASSVTGPNTEAFF.

The DNA of the CDR3 is TGCGCCAGCAGCTCGGCGGGCGCGTTAACCGGGGAGCTGTTTTTT. Its translation: CASSSAGALTGELFF. This chain uses TRBV4-1 with TRBJ2-2; tentative D call: TRBD2 (5 bases). The CDR3 runs to 15 residues. The germline V gene has CDR1 MGHRA and CDR2 YSYEKL. V was shortened by 5 bases and J by 5 bases, with 15 bases between the two germline ends.

The V gene is TRBV19, the J gene TRBJ1-2, with 8 bases aligning to TRBD1. Germline CDR1 is LNHDA and CDR2 is SQIVND (reference sequence). Germline trimming cut 0 bases from V and 2 bases from J; bases unmatched to any gene: 5. The CDR3 is made up of 16 amino acids. As DNA, the CDR3 is TGTGCCAGTAGTATAGAGGGGACAGGAGCGAACTATGGCTACACCTTC. This sequence encodes CASSIEGTGANYGYTF.

This chain uses TRBV14 with TRBJ1-2; D call uncertain. The CDR3 is 16 residues long. Germline-derived CDR1 and CDR2 are SGHDN and FVKESK. Trimming took off 4 bases at V and 0 bases at J, with 15 bases between the two ends. CDR3 residues: CASSPRTGRANYGYTF. The CDR3 DNA is TGTGCCAGCAGCCCCCGGACGGGGAGAGCTAACTATGGCTACACCTTC.

The CDR3: CASSFSQRRGIKEKLFF. DNA for the CDR3: TGTGCCAGCAGTTTCTCGCAAAGAAGGGGCATAAAGGAAAAACTGTTTTTT. J is TRBJ1-4 and V is TRBV28, with D perhaps matching TRBD1 (5 bases). The CDR3 is 17 residues long. V was trimmed by 3 bases and J by 8 bases, leaving 22 bases between them. Germline CDR1 and CDR2: MDHEN and SYDVKM.

In its sample, this clone was seen once. This sequence joins TRBV4-3 and TRBJ1-1, with D maybe TRBD1 (6 bases). Trimming shortened V by 5 bases and J by 5 bases, and 12 bases separated the two germline ends. Per the germline V gene, CDR1 is LGHNA and CDR2 is YSLEER. This CDR3 spans 13 amino acids. DNA of the CDR3: TGCGCCAGCAGCTACAGGGTCAGTACTGAAGCTTTCTTT. The encoded protein is CASSYRVSTEAFF.

The chain is built from TRBV7-2 and TRBJ1-2, with 11 bases fitting TRBD1. The CDR3 loop spans 17 amino acids. Losses at the gene ends were 1 base for V and 4 bases for J; bases not matched to a gene: 8. Germline-derived CDR1 and CDR2 are SGHTA and FQGNSA. This chain's CDR3 is CASSLDAGTGGSYGYTF. Written as DNA, the CDR3 is TGTGCCAGCAGCTTAGATGCGGGGACAGGGGGTAGCTATGGCTACACCTTC. Full variable domain (outside the CDR3, taken from reference TRBV7-2 and TRBJ1-2): GAGVSQSPSNKVTEKGKDVELRCDPISGHTALYWYRQSLGQGLEFLIYFQGNSAPDKSGLPSDRFSAERTGGSVSTLTIQRTQQEDSAVYLCASSLDAGTGGSYGYTFGSGTRLTVV.

The chain employs TRBV2 and TRBJ2-1; TRBD2 might be the D (5 bases). V was cut by 4 bases and J by 10 bases, with 8 bases left in between. The length of the CDR3 is 11 residues. Per the germline V gene, CDR1 is SNHLY and CDR2 is FYNNEI. CDR3 DNA: TGTGCCAGCAGTGGGGAGAGGGAGCAGTTCTTC. This sequence encodes CASSGEREQFF.

The V call is TRBV28, the J call TRBJ2-7; 8 bases match TRBD1. The germline CDR1 and CDR2 sequences are MDHEN and SYDVKM. Unmatched junction bases numbered 17, after V lost 6 bases and J lost 4 bases. This CDR3 has 17 amino acids. The CDR3 DNA reads as TGTGCCAGCAGCCCGCCGGTTTCCGGGACAGGCGGGTACGAGCAGTACTTC. The encoded protein is CASSPPVSGTGGYEQYF.

The chain recombines TRBV7-6 with TRBJ1-5; the D is unclear. Germline CDR1 SGHVS, CDR2 FNYEAQ. There are 15 residues in the CDR3. The V end lost 1 base, the J end lost 2 bases, and 9 bases lay between the germline ends. In DNA form, the CDR3 reads TGTGCCAGCAGCTTAGACTCCGGGGGCAATCAGCCCCAGCATTTT. Its translation is CASSLDSGGNQPQHF.

The chain recombines TRBV2 with TRBJ1-5; the D is unclear. The germline V gene has CDR1 SNHLY and CDR2 FYNNEI. V gave up 6 bases and J gave up 4 bases, with 10 bases separating them. The CDR3 spans 13 residues. Here the CDR3 DNA reads TGTGCCAGCAGGGTTGACATAAATCAGCCCCAGCATTTT. This codes for CASRVDINQPQHF.

The chain recombines TRBV7-3 with TRBJ2-5; maybe TRBD2 (6 bases). This CDR3 contains 15 residues. Germline V gene lookup returns CDR1 SGHTA and CDR2 FQGTGA. Trimming took off 4 bases at V and 5 bases at J, with 17 bases between the two ends. The CDR3 sequence is CASSSTAGLGETQYF. The DNA of the CDR3 is TGTGCCAGCAGCTCCACCGCGGGACTCGGGGAGACCCAGTACTTC.

The chain is built from TRBV18 and TRBJ1-1; unclear D gene. Germline V gene data show CDR1 as KGHSH and CDR2 as LQKENI. V was cut by 3 bases and J by 6 bases, with 8 bases left in between. This CDR3 has 12 residues. The CDR3 nucleotides are TGTGCCAGCTCACCGGGAGGATCTGAAGCTTTCTTT. This encodes CASSPGGSEAFF.